This T cell receptor (beta chain) emerged from a study of blood T cell repertoires in COVID-19. Overall study context: Sites in the United States, Italy and Spain provided acute and convalescent COVID-19 samples. Sources were T cells, B-cell-depleted T cells, or PBMCs; the material itself was cDNA or gDNA.

With V trimmed by 3 bases and J by 1 base, 1 base remained unmatched. Germline V gene lookup returns CDR1 KGHSY and CDR2 FQNENV. The CDR3 contains 14 residues. Libraries were prepared by immunoSEQ multiplex PCR; TCRdb keeps only in-frame clonotypes and omits some of them. This table holds 200,000 or so clones, roughly 87% found once. This chain joins TRBV16 and TRBJ2-7; TRBD1 matches at 9 bases. The receptor's source is a man aged 25 to 40 who had recovered from COVID-19. Sequenced material: PBMCs or T cells enriched from blood (not recorded which). The CDR3 region has the DNA TGTGCCAGCAGCCAGGACAGGGGATCCTACGAGCAGTACTTC. This gives the protein CASSQDRGSYEQYF.